The 28 T cell receptor beta chains reported below all come from one sample, sequenced in a study of blood T cell repertoires in COVID-19 (dated by TCRdb to 2020 to 2022). Libraries came from the immunoSEQ multiplex PCR assay. TCRdb stores this immuneACCESS table with in-frame sequences only. Part of the clones is absent; in the studies checked, under half of the shortfall reflects unresolved V genes, and no reason is known for the rest. This sample comprises approximately 150,000 clones, 65% to 85% of them detected only once. The leading ten clones occupy 6% of the sample. Sequenced: PBMCs or T cells enriched from blood (not recorded which). The receptors stem from a man aged 40-49 years who had recovered from COVID-19.

The CDR3 is CASSLRISDSYEQYF. In nucleotides, the CDR3 is TGTGCCAGCAGCCTCCGAATATCCGACTCTTACGAGCAGTACTTC. The chain has TRBV3-1 (or the pseudogene TRBV3-2) and TRBJ2-7; D ambiguous. Trimming took off 4 bases at V and 4 bases at J, with 17 bases between the two ends. The CDR3 is made up of 15 amino acids. CDR1 is LGHDT and CDR2 is YNNKEL in the germline V gene (reference sequence).

The chain uses TRBV5-4 and TRBJ2-3; 7 bases map to TRBD1. The CDR3 totals 13 residues. The ends lost 10 bases at V and 2 bases at J; junction bases unmatched: 7. Per germline, CDR1 SGHNT and CDR2 YYREEE (reference sequence). The CDR3 is CAGRGQNTDTQYF. The CDR3 DNA reads as TGTGCCGGCCGGGGACAGAACACAGATACGCAGTATTTT.

This sequence joins TRBV7-2 and TRBJ2-1; 10 bases agree with TRBD2. This CDR3 has 17 amino acids. Germline CDR1 and CDR2: SGHTA and FQGNSA. The V and J ends lost 1 base and 0 bases, in that order; junction bases with no gene match: 3. The CDR3: CASSLDSGGFSYNEQFF. The CDR3 bases are TGTGCCAGCAGCTTAGATAGCGGGGGGTTCTCCTACAATGAGCAGTTCTTC.

The chain employs TRBV30 and TRBJ1-4; the match to TRBD1 covers 8 bases. Germline values: CDR1 GTSNPN, CDR2 SVGIG (reference sequence). V shed 2 bases, J shed 5 bases, and the junction held 7 bases outside the gene matches. The CDR3 runs 15 residues. The CDR3 here is CAWSPPWTGNEKLFF. The CDR3, as DNA: TGTGCCTGGAGTCCTCCCTGGACAGGGAATGAAAAACTGTTTTTT.

For the CDR3, the DNA is TGCGCCAGCAGCCCAAGGGACAGCGGCCTGACCTATGGCTACACCTTC. Encoded protein: CASSPRDSGLTYGYTF. The chain combines TRBV5-1 with TRBJ1-2, with 7 bases lining up with TRBD1. The CDR3 spans 16 residues. The V gene end was trimmed by 4 bases and the J gene end by 4 bases; junction bases not matched to a gene: 13. In germline, CDR1 is SGHRS, CDR2 YFSETQ.

On this clone: Distinct nucleotide sequences in the sample also encode this CDR3. The chain joins TRBV3-1 (or the pseudogene TRBV3-2) to TRBJ1-5; D is unresolved. The germline CDR1 and CDR2 sequences are LGHDT and YNNKEL (reference sequence). V shed 3 bases and J shed 4 bases, with 7 bases lying between them. This CDR3 has 13 residues. The CDR3 bases are TGTGCCAGCAGCCATTCCGGGAATCAGCCCCAGCATTTT. Encoded protein: CASSHSGNQPQHF.

V and J are TRBV7-3 and TRBJ2-1; D perhaps matches TRBD2 (5 bases). The V end lost 8 bases, the J end lost 1 base, and 12 bases lay between the germline ends. Germline V gene data show CDR1 as SGHTA and CDR2 as FQGTGA. The CDR3 runs to 14 residues. The CDR3 nucleotides are TGTGCCAGCCAAGAGGGATTGTCCTACAATGAGCAGTTCTTC. It is translated as CASQEGLSYNEQFF.

This clone has just one count. The chain couples TRBV3-1 (or the pseudogene TRBV3-2) to TRBJ2-3; TRBD2 agrees at 8 bases. The CDR3 runs 16 residues. Germline V gene lookup returns CDR1 LGHDT and CDR2 YNNKEL (reference sequence). The J segment lost 6 bases and the V segment lost 1 base, leaving 9 bases of the junction unmatched. The CDR3 region has the DNA TGTGCCAGCAGCCAAGGGACTAGCCGGGGGGGGGATACGCAGTATTTT. This encodes CASSQGTSRGGDTQYF.

This clone came up a few times. The V call is TRBV29-1, the J call TRBJ1-2, with D uncertain. The CDR3 length is 12 residues. Germline CDR1 and CDR2: SQVTM and ANQGSEA. V gave up 5 bases and J gave up 1 base, with 8 bases separating them. The CDR3 nucleotides are TGCAGCGTTTATTTACTTAACTATGGCTACACCTTC. Translating it yields CSVYLLNYGYTF.

The genes are TRBV5-5 and TRBJ1-2; no clear D gene. The CDR3 runs to 13 residues. V dropped 0 bases and J dropped 8 bases, with 11 bases sitting between them. Germline lookup yields CDR1 SGHKS and CDR2 YYEKEE (reference sequence). The CDR3 bases are TGTGCCAGCAGCTTGGGGCACCTCGGGGGCTACACCTTC. Translated: CASSLGHLGGYTF. The whole variable domain, filled in from reference TRBV5-5 and TRBJ1-2, reads DAGVTQSPTHLIKTRGQQVTLRCSPISGHKSVSWYQQVLGQGPQFIFQYYEKEERGRGNFPDRFSARQFPNYSSELNVNALLLGDSALYLCASSLGHLGGYTFGSGTRLTVV.

The chain links TRBV7-9 to TRBJ1-4; D is unclear. CDR1 and CDR2 from the germline V gene are SEHNR and FQNEAQ (reference sequence). This CDR3 region has 15 residues. V was shortened by 6 bases and J by 0 bases, with 11 bases between the two germline ends. The CDR3 DNA reads as TGTGCCAGCAGTTATGACGGGGCAACTAATGAAAAACTGTTTTTT. Translating it yields CASSYDGATNEKLFF.

V usage is TRBV7-3 and J usage is TRBJ2-7; 7 nucleotides agree with TRBD1. With 5 bases clipped from V and 5 bases from J, the junction kept 9 bases outside the gene matches. CDR3 length: 14 amino acids. Germline V gene lookup returns CDR1 SGHTA and CDR2 FQGTGA. The CDR3 spells CASSPLPGQHEQYF. CDR3 nucleotide sequence: TGTGCCAGCAGCCCATTGCCGGGACAGCACGAGCAGTACTTC. The whole variable domain, remainder taken from reference TRBV7-3 and TRBJ2-7, is GAGVSQTPSNKVTEKGKYVELRCDPISGHTALYWYRQSLGQGPEFLIYFQGTGAADDSGLPNDRFFAVRPEGSVSTLKIQRTERGDSAVYLCASSPLPGQHEQYFGPGTRLTVT.

This chain connects TRBV30 to TRBJ2-1, with 13 bases fitting TRBD2. The germline gives CDR1 GTSNPN, CDR2 SVGIG (reference sequence). The CDR3 sequence is 20 residues long. Germline trimming cut 0 bases from V and 2 bases from J; bases unmatched to any gene: 13. CDR3 sequence reads: CAWSVGDLGLAGVPYNEQFF. DNA of the CDR3: TGTGCCTGGAGTGTAGGGGATTTAGGACTAGCGGGGGTCCCCTACAATGAGCAGTTCTTC.

The V call is TRBV29-1, the J call TRBJ1-1; D is undetermined. Trimming took off 4 bases at V and 5 bases at J, with 8 bases between the two ends. This CDR3 spans 11 amino acids. Per germline, CDR1 SQVTM and CDR2 ANQGSEA. CDR3 nucleotides: TGCAGCGTTGTAATGAGGACTGAAGCTTTCTTT. Its translation: CSVVMRTEAFF.

The chain recombines TRBV7-3 with TRBJ2-3; no clear D gene. V gave up 5 bases and J gave up 4 bases, with 16 bases separating them. CDR1 and CDR2 from the germline V gene are SGHTA and FQGTGA. The CDR3 contains 15 residues. The CDR3 is CASSPNRQYSDTQYF. The CDR3 bases are TGTGCCAGCAGCCCAAATAGACAATATTCAGATACGCAGTATTTT.

This sequence joins TRBV11-2 and TRBJ1-2; 9 bases are shared with TRBD1. The CDR3 is 14 residues long. Germline CDR1 is SGHAT and CDR2 is FQNNGV. V was clipped by 3 bases and J by 8 bases; unmatched bases: 7. Here the CDR3 reads CASSFKQGAGGYTF. The DNA of the CDR3 is TGTGCCAGCAGCTTTAAACAGGGGGCCGGGGGCTACACCTTC. The full variable domain, in which reference TRBV11-2 and TRBJ1-2 provide the parts outside the CDR3, is EAGVAQSPRYKIIEKRQSVAFWCNPISGHATLYWYQQILGQGPKLLIQFQNNGVVDDSQLPKDRFSAERLKGVDSTLKIQPAKLEDSAVYLCASSFKQGAGGYTFGSGTRLTVV.

This clone has just one count. The chain has TRBV5-1 and TRBJ1-4, with 7 bases aligning to TRBD1. The V gene end was trimmed by 3 bases and the J gene end by 1 base; junction bases not matched to a gene: 9. The length of the CDR3 is 17 residues. Germline CDR1 SGHRS, CDR2 YFSETQ. This CDR3 is CASSSTGVGRTNEKLFF. CDR3 in DNA: TGCGCCAGCAGCTCCACAGGGGTTGGTAGAACTAATGAAAAACTGTTTTTT.

In its sample, this clone was seen a few times. The chain has TRBV6-1 and TRBJ1-5; maybe TRBD1 (6 bases). With 4 bases removed from V and 1 base from J, the gap between germline ends came to 14 bases. The germline V gene has CDR1 MNHNS and CDR2 SASEGT. The CDR3 has 16 residues. The CDR3: CASSGPITGSNQPQHF. The CDR3 coding sequence is TGTGCCAGCAGTGGCCCAATTACAGGGAGCAATCAGCCCCAGCATTTT.

This clone was seen only once. V usage is TRBV29-1 and J usage is TRBJ2-5; 11 bases fit TRBD1. This CDR3 has 14 residues. Per germline, CDR1 SQVTM and CDR2 ANQGSEA. V lost 7 bases to trimming and J lost 5 bases; unmatched junction nucleotides: 9. CDR3: CSATGTGGRETQYF. The CDR3 DNA reads TGCAGCGCCACCGGGACAGGGGGACGGGAGACCCAGTACTTC.

The chain employs TRBV21-1 and TRBJ1-2. TRBV21-1 is an annotated pseudogene. The CDR3 length is 12 residues. The CDR3 region has the DNA TGTGCCAGCAGCAAAAGGAGCTATGGCTACACCTTC. It specifies CASSKRSYGYTF.

About this clone itself: The sample has other DNA sequences that encode this CDR3 too. This chain connects TRBV7-3 to TRBJ2-5, with 7 bases aligning to TRBD1. V was clipped by 5 bases and J by 4 bases; unmatched bases: 4. The CDR3 has 13 amino acids. In germline, CDR1 is SGHTA, CDR2 FQGTGA. CDR3 in amino acids: CASSRDRAETQYF. In DNA form, the CDR3 reads TGTGCCAGCAGCCGTGACAGGGCAGAGACCCAGTACTTC.

J is TRBJ2-7 and V is TRBV7-8; a possible D gene is TRBD2 (5 bases). Looked up from germline, CDR1 is SGHVS and CDR2 is FQNEAQ. The CDR3 is 17 residues long. The ends were cut back, 7 bases at V and 2 bases at J, with 24 bases in the middle. CDR3 loop: CASIPSRLSAVTYEQYF. The CDR3 DNA follows: TGTGCCAGCATCCCCTCCAGACTAAGCGCGGTAACCTACGAGCAGTACTTC.

The gene calls are TRBV27 and TRBJ1-1; 7 bases align to TRBD1. Germline-derived CDR1 and CDR2 are MNHEY and SMNVEV (reference sequence). This CDR3 spans 14 amino acids. V gave up 6 bases and J gave up 1 base; unmatched junction bases: 5. The CDR3 DNA reads TGTGCCAGCAGGACGGGACAGTCGAACACTGAAGCTTTCTTT. Its translation: CASRTGQSNTEAFF.

This rearrangement joins TRBV19 to TRBJ1-3; 11 positions agree with TRBD1. Trimming cost V 7 bases and J 8 bases; bases outside gene matches: 13. The germline gives CDR1 LNHDA, CDR2 SQIVND (reference sequence). This CDR3 has 16 amino acids. DNA of the CDR3: TGTGCCAGTATCTCGACCCCCGGGACAGGGGGAGACACCATATATTTT. Protein: CASISTPGTGGDTIYF.

The V call is TRBV9, the J call TRBJ1-3, with D tentatively TRBD1 (5 bases). The germline CDR1 and CDR2 sequences are SGDLS and YYNGEE. CDR3 length: 19 residues. V was cut by 1 base and J by 2 bases, with 22 bases left in between. The CDR3 spells CASSVRRLGRGDAGNTIYF. The CDR3 DNA is TGTGCCAGCAGCGTACGGCGATTGGGAAGGGGTGATGCTGGAAACACCATATATTTT.

J is TRBJ2-5 and V is TRBV5-5; 10 nucleotides line up with TRBD2. Germline-derived CDR1 and CDR2 are SGHKS and YYEKEE (reference sequence). J was trimmed by 5 bases and V by 4 bases; bases with no gene match: 2. The CDR3 is 13 amino acids. The CDR3 is CASSISGGETQYF. CDR3 bases: TGTGCCAGCAGCATTAGCGGGGGGGAGACCCAGTACTTC.

The chain is built from TRBV4-2 and TRBJ2-1; no firm D call. The length of the CDR3 is 16 residues. Germline V lookup: CDR1 LGHNA, CDR2 YNFKEQ. V was cut by 1 base and J by 5 bases, with 15 bases left in between. This chain's CDR3 is CASSQVGSTRNNEQFF. CDR3 nucleotide sequence: TGTGCCAGCAGCCAAGTAGGTAGCACGAGAAACAATGAGCAGTTCTTC.

J is TRBJ1-2 and V is TRBV24-1; D remains ambiguous. The V gene's germline CDR1 is KGHDR and CDR2 SFDVKD. Trimming pared 5 bases from V and 6 bases from J, leaving 12 bases between. The CDR3 runs to 13 residues. Here the CDR3 reads CATSGTESHGYTF. CDR3 in DNA: TGTGCCACCAGTGGAACAGAATCGCATGGCTACACCTTC.